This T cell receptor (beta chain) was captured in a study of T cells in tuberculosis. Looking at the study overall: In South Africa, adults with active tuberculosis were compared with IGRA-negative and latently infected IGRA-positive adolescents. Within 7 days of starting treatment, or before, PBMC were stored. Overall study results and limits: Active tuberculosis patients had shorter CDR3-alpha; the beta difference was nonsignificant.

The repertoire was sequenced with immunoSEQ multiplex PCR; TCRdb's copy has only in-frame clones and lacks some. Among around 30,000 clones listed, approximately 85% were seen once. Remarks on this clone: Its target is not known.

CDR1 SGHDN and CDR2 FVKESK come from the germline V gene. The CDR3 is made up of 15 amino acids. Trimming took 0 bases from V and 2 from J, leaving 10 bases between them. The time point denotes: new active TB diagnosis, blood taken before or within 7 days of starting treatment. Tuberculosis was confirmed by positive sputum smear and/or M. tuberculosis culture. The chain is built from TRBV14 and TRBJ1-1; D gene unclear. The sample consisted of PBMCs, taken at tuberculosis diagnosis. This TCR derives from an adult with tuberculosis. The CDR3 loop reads CASSQDSGLNTEAFF. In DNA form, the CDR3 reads TGTGCCAGCAGCCAAGATTCCGGGTTAAACACTGAAGCTTTCTTT.